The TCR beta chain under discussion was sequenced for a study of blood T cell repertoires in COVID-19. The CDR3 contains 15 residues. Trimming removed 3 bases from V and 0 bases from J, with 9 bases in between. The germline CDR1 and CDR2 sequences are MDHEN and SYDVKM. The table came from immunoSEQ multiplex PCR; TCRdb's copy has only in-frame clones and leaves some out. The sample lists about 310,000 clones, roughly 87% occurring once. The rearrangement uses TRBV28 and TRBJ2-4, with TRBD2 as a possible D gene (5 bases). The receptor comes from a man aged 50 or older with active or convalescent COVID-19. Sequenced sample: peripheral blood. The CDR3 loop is CASSFKGLAKNIQYF. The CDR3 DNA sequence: TGTGCCAGCAGTTTTAAAGGACTAGCCAAAAACATTCAGTACTTC.